This is a list of T cell receptor beta chains from one sample in a study of human T cells and chemical hapten exposure. A single record per CDR3 protein comes from TCRdb applying MiXCR to the RACE reads. Counted here are roughly 120,000 distinct CDR3 sequences, roughly 13% occurring once; the ten biggest clones make up 0.92%. The specimen comprised whole blood, sampled in connection with sensitization to the hapten diphenylcyclopropenone (DPC). Receptors originate from a man between 18 and 35 years old with alopecia areata. Some clones in this sample may be carry-over from other donors' samples. CDR3s include the opening cysteine and the closing phenylalanine or tryptophan. D genes are given only for firm matches. Some rows have no size entry. The others give once, few or many, or a class for an expanded clone.

d_gene	v_gene	abundance	j_gene	CDR3nt	CDR3aa
-	TRBV7-3	few	TRBJ1-6	TGTGCCAGCAGTCTCCGGGGAGGGGAAACCCATTCACCCCTCCACTTT	CASSLRGGETHSPLHF
-	TRBV28	-	TRBJ2-7	TGTGCCAGCAGTACCCTCCGGGTCCCCTACGAGCAGTACTTC	CASSTLRVPYEQYF
-	TRBV11-2	few	TRBJ2-5	TGTGCCAGCAGCTTAGAGAATAGCGGACAAGAGACCCAGTACTTC	CASSLENSGQETQYF
-	TRBV7-9	-	TRBJ1-1	TGTGCCAGCAGACGCAGGGAAGAAGCTTTCTTT	CASRRREEAFF
TRBD2	TRBV3-1	few	TRBJ2-3	TGTGCCAGCAGCCAACGAAGCGGGGGGGCGACAGATACGCAGTATTTT	CASSQRSGGATDTQYF
-	TRBV7-2	-	TRBJ2-1	TGTGCCAGCAGCCTGGTGCATGAGCAGTTCTTC	CASSLVHEQFF
TRBD2	TRBV7-3	-	TRBJ2-3	TGTGCCAGCAGCTTAAAGGGACTAGGGCTGTCTAGCACAGATACGCAGTATTTT	CASSLKGLGLSSTDTQYF
-	TRBV7-6	-	TRBJ2-3	TGTGCCAGCAGCTTGGGGGGGCCACTCACAGATACGCAGTATTTT	CASSLGGPLTDTQYF
TRBD1	TRBV10-3	few	TRBJ2-3	TGTGCCACGGGACAGCTTAGCACAGATACGCAGTATTTT	CATGQLSTDTQYF
-	TRBV20-1	-	TRBJ1-1	TGCAGTGCGGGTGGGGGGTCCCCCACTGAAGCTTTCTTT	CSAGGGSPTEAFF
-	TRBV6-1	-	TRBJ1-5	TGTGCCAGCAGTGAAGTTAACATGGGACAGCCCCAGCATTTT	CASSEVNMGQPQHF
-	TRBV12-3/TRBV12-4	-	TRBJ2-3	TGTGCCAGCAGTTTAAGCGGACACGTGAATACGCAGTATTTT	CASSLSGHVNTQYF
-	TRBV20-1	-	TRBJ1-4	TGCAGTGCCAAGGGAGTCCGACAATGGGCTAATGAAAAACTGTTTTTT	CSAKGVRQWANEKLFF
-	TRBV19	few	TRBJ1-5	TGTGCCAGTAGTGCCGGACGGCCCGTTAGCAATCAGCCCCAGCATTTT	CASSAGRPVSNQPQHF
TRBD2	TRBV7-9	-	TRBJ2-3	TGTGCCAGCAGCCTAGTAGCGGGGGGCACAGATACGCAGTATTTT	CASSLVAGGTDTQYF
-	TRBV5-4	few	TRBJ2-2	TGTGCCAGCAGCTTGTTGTACACCGGGGAGCTGTTTTTT	CASSLLYTGELFF
-	TRBV14	many	TRBJ2-5	TGTGCCAGCAGCCAAGATGCTTTTTCCCTAAGCCAGTACTTC	CASSQDAFSLSQYF